Shown below are 5 T cell receptor beta chains from a single sample sequenced in a study of response to subunit inactivated influenza vaccine. Each CDR3 protein is one row after TCRdb ran MiXCR on the RT-PCR reads. The table shows roughly 540,000 distinct CDR3 sequences, with approximately 22% occurring only once. This same sample was also part of a study on T cells expressing NK-cell markers. That publication notes: TCR beta cDNA was made by 5'RACE template switching with UMIs.

Sequencing used CD4+ T cells sorted from PBMCs, obtained approximately 13 days after vaccination. The receptors stem from a man over 45 who received an inactivated influenza vaccine.

The V gene is TRBV28, the J gene TRBJ2-7; unclear D gene. V gave up 7 bases and J gave up 5 bases, with 15 bases separating them. The CDR3 totals 13 residues. Germline CDR1 is MDHEN and CDR2 is SYDVKM. For the CDR3, the DNA is TGTGCCAGCACCCTCCCCCCTGGCCACGAGCAGTACTTC. Translation gives CASTLPPGHEQYF.

This clonotype was seen only a few times. The genes are TRBV6-2 or TRBV6-3 and TRBJ1-2, with TRBD1 as a possible D gene (5 bases). The CDR3 consists of 13 residues. Germline V gives CDR1 MNHEY, CDR2 SVGEGT. Trimming removed 5 bases from V and 4 bases from J, with 11 bases in between. Here the CDR3 reads CASSMGLGYGYTF. The CDR3 bases are TGTGCCAGCAGTATGGGGCTGGGCTATGGCTACACCTTC.

The CDR3 nucleotides read TGTGCCAGCAGCTCGACCGGGACTAGATCCTACAATGAGCAGTTCTTC. Translating gives CASSSTGTRSYNEQFF. The gene calls are TRBV9 and TRBJ2-1; 8 bases agree with TRBD2. The J segment lost 1 base and the V segment lost 4 bases, leaving 7 bases of the junction unmatched. Germline loops: CDR1 SGDLS, CDR2 YYNGEE. CDR3 length: 16 residues.

The V and J genes are TRBV7-9 and TRBJ1-6; D call uncertain. CDR1 is SEHNR and CDR2 is FQNEAQ in the germline V gene (reference sequence). The CDR3 contains 13 residues. The germline V and J ends were trimmed by 5 bases and 8 bases, with 10 bases remaining between them. The chain's CDR3 is CASSPFVDSPLHF. The CDR3 coding sequence is TGTGCCAGCAGCCCGTTCGTAGATTCACCCCTCCACTTT.

This sequence joins TRBV20-1 and TRBJ2-4, with D tentatively TRBD1 or TRBD2 (5 bases each). CDR1 and CDR2 from the germline V gene are DFQATT and SNEGSKA (reference sequence). This CDR3 is 13 amino acids long. V shed 7 bases and J shed 8 bases, with 18 bases lying between them. The CDR3 spells CSGGFGGVDIQYF. CDR3 sequence (DNA): TGCAGTGGAGGGTTTGGGGGTGTGGACATTCAGTACTTC.